These 12 T cell receptor beta chains came from one sample sequenced in a study of blood T cell repertoires in COVID-19. Clones were read by immunoSEQ multiplex PCR, and TCRdb kept only the in-frame ones, dropping some. Here the sample spans around 62,000 clones, about 90% being singletons. The sequenced sample consisted of peripheral blood. The receptors shown here come from a man aged 55-75 years with acute or convalescent COVID-19.

The chain combines TRBV25-1 with TRBJ2-4; D perhaps matches TRBD2 (5 bases). CDR1 and CDR2 (germline): MGHDK, SYGVNS. CDR3 length equals 15 residues. Trimming removed 1 base at V and 5 bases at J, with 12 bases between. In DNA, the CDR3 is TGTGCCAGCAGTGAATCTCTCGGGAATGAAAACATTCAGTACTTC. This sequence encodes CASSESLGNENIQYF.

The V gene is TRBV30, the J gene TRBJ2-7; TRBD2 matches at 11 bases. The CDR3 consists of 17 residues. V shed 0 bases, J shed 3 bases, and the junction held 10 bases outside the gene matches. CDR1 GTSNPN and CDR2 SVGIG come from the germline V gene (reference sequence). CDR3 sequence: CAWSVVETSGVIYEQYF. The DNA of the CDR3 is TGTGCCTGGAGTGTGGTGGAGACTAGCGGGGTGATCTACGAGCAGTACTTC.

The chain combines TRBV5-6 with TRBJ1-2; tentatively, D is TRBD1 (5 bases). Trimming took 1 base from V and 7 from J, leaving 11 bases between them. The CDR3 runs 13 residues. Germline V gene sequence: CDR1 SGHDT, CDR2 YYEEEE. The CDR3 is CASSLFGGSGYTF. The CDR3 DNA follows: TGTGCCAGCAGCTTGTTCGGGGGTTCTGGCTACACCTTC.

The chain employs TRBV11-3 and TRBJ2-7, with 7 bases that match TRBD2. The CDR3 length is 12 residues. Trimming removed 4 bases from V and 6 bases from J; junction bases left unmatched: 3. Germline V CDR1 and CDR2: SGHNT, YENEEA. The CDR3 coding sequence is TGTGCCAGCAGCTACAGCGGGGCCGAGCAGTACTTC. Its protein product is CASSYSGAEQYF.

This chain links TRBV19 with TRBJ1-2, with D hard to call. V shed 1 base and J shed 2 bases, with 5 bases lying between them. This CDR3 is 13 amino acids long. Germline V gene data show CDR1 as LNHDA and CDR2 as SQIVND (reference sequence). The CDR3 DNA is TGTGCCAGTAGTATAGGTCTAAACTATGGCTACACCTTC. It specifies CASSIGLNYGYTF. Together with reference TRBV19 and TRBJ1-2, the CDR3 gives the full variable domain: DGGITQSPKYLFRKEGQNVTLSCEQNLNHDAMYWYRQDPGQGLRLIYYSQIVNDFQKGDIAEGYSVSREKKESFPLTVTSAQKNPTAFYLCASSIGLNYGYTFGSGTRLTVV.

The chain has TRBV18 and TRBJ2-7; D may be TRBD1 (6 bases). CDR1 and CDR2 (germline): KGHSH, LQKENI. The CDR3 is 13 amino acids. Trimming took off 3 bases at V and 3 bases at J, with 9 bases between the two ends. In DNA, the CDR3 is TGTGCCAGCTCACCCGAGGGACACTACGAGCAGTACTTC. This translates into CASSPEGHYEQYF.

This chain joins TRBV28 and TRBJ1-4; the D is unclear. Germline V gene sequence: CDR1 MDHEN, CDR2 SYDVKM. The CDR3 is 14 amino acids. The V gene lost 7 bases and the J gene lost 8 bases, with 17 bases spanning the gap. CDR3 nucleotide sequence: TGTGCCAGCAAGGATGGTGGTGGGAGGGAAAAACTGTTTTTT. Its translation: CASKDGGGREKLFF. The variable domain in full, with the rest retrieved from reference TRBV28 and TRBJ1-4, is DVKVTQSSRYLVKRTGEKVFLECVQDMDHENMFWYRQDPGLGLRLIYFSYDVKMKEKGDIPEGYSVSREKKERFSLILESASTNQTSMYLCASKDGGGREKLFFGSGTQLSVL.

The CDR3 spells CASSFDREYEQYF. As DNA, the CDR3 is TGTGCCAGCAGCTTCGACAGGGAATACGAGCAGTACTTC. The chain carries TRBV12-3 or TRBV12-4 and TRBJ2-7, with 7 bases that match TRBD1. The CDR3 runs to 13 residues. V lost 6 bases, J lost 4 bases, and 6 bases stayed unmatched.

This chain uses TRBV9 with TRBJ2-1; maybe TRBD1 (5 bases). This CDR3 is 13 amino acids long. V gave up 8 bases and J gave up 7 bases, with 16 bases separating them. Germline lookup yields CDR1 SGDLS and CDR2 YYNGEE. The CDR3 loop is CASGQDAGNEQFF. CDR3 bases: TGTGCCAGTGGGCAGGACGCAGGGAATGAGCAGTTCTTC.

This clone showed up just a few times. The CDR3 coding sequence is TGTGCCAGCAGTCTGCGGGGGGCTACCTCCTACGAGCAGTACTTC. This sequence encodes CASSLRGATSYEQYF. V gene TRBV28 combines with J gene TRBJ2-7; TRBD2 matches at 8 bases. The CDR3 is 15 residues long. The V and J ends lost 5 bases and 0 bases, in that order; junction bases with no gene match: 6. Germline V gives CDR1 MDHEN, CDR2 SYDVKM. Using reference TRBV28 and TRBJ2-7 for the parts outside the CDR3, the full variable domain is DVKVTQSSRYLVKRTGEKVFLECVQDMDHENMFWYRQDPGLGLRLIYFSYDVKMKEKGDIPEGYSVSREKKERFSLILESASTNQTSMYLCASSLRGATSYEQYFGPGTRLTVT.

This clone was seen only a few times. The chain couples TRBV28 to TRBJ1-1, with no clear D. The V end lost 3 bases, the J end lost 1 base, and 9 bases lay between the germline ends. The CDR3 is 14 amino acids. The germline V gene has CDR1 MDHEN and CDR2 SYDVKM. Written as DNA, the CDR3 is TGTGCCAGCAGTTTCAGCAGGAAGAACACTGAAGCTTTCTTT. Its translation: CASSFSRKNTEAFF.

The chain employs TRBV7-2 and TRBJ2-2; 11 bases line up with TRBD1. This CDR3 contains 15 residues. V gave up 5 bases and J gave up 4 bases; unmatched junction bases: 3. CDR1 SGHTA and CDR2 FQGNSA come from the germline V gene. CDR3 sequence (DNA): TGTGCCAGCAGCCCGGACAGGGGGCGCACCGGGGAGCTGTTTTTT. This sequence encodes CASSPDRGRTGELFF.